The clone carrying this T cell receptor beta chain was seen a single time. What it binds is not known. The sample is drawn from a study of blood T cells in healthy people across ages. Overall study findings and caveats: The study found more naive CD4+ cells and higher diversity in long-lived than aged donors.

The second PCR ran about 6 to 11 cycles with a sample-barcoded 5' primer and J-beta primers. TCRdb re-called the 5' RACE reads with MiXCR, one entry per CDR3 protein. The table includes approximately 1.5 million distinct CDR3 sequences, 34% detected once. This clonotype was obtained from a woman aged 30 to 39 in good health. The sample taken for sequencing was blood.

The CDR3 loop reads CASSLGWDIPSEQYF. In DNA form, the CDR3 reads TGCGCCAGCAGCTTGGGATGGGACATACCGAGCGAGCAGTACTTC. The V call is TRBV5-1, the J call TRBJ2-7, with D maybe TRBD1 (6 bases). The CDR3 has 15 amino acids. Trimming took off 0 bases at V and 6 bases at J, with 16 bases between the two ends. Germline V gene sequence: CDR1 SGHRS, CDR2 YFSETQ.